The 10 T cell receptor beta chains in this list originate from one sample, sequenced in a study of cytomegalovirus exposure and HLA in healthy donors. Measured with immunoSEQ multiplex PCR; TCRdb has only the in-frame clones, and not every one. The repertoire holds 240,000 or so clones, with approximately 83% as singletons. The sample comprised PBMCs. The receptors derive from a woman in her 30s in good health and CMV-seropositive.

The CDR3 sequence: CATSRDRGVNQPQHF. CDR3 DNA sequence: TGTGCCACCAGCAGAGATCGGGGGGTTAATCAGCCCCAGCATTTT. V gene TRBV15 combines with J gene TRBJ1-5; possibly TRBD1 for D (5 bases). Trimming shortened V by 0 bases and J by 4 bases, and 10 bases separated the two germline ends. This CDR3 has 15 residues. CDR1 LNHNV and CDR2 YYDKDF come from the germline V gene (reference sequence).

This chain connects TRBV7-8 to TRBJ2-2; TRBD1 is a possible D gene (6 bases). Trimming left V 5 bases short and J 6 bases short, with 16 bases between. CDR1 and CDR2 from the germline V gene are SGHVS and FQNEAQ. The length of the CDR3 is 15 residues. CDR3 DNA sequence: TGTGCCAGCAGCCCCAGGGGATCGGGGTCCGGGGAGCTGTTTTTT. Its protein product is CASSPRGSGSGELFF. Full variable domain (rest looked up from reference TRBV7-8 and TRBJ2-2): GAGVSQSPRYKVAKRGQDVALRCDPISGHVSLFWYQQALGQGPEFLTYFQNEAQLDKSGLPSDRFFAERPEGSVSTLKIQRTQQEDSAVYLCASSPRGSGSGELFFGEGSRLTVL.

This clone showed up just a few times. This chain joins TRBV18 and TRBJ1-1, with unresolved D. The CDR3 contains 18 residues. Germline CDR1 is KGHSH and CDR2 is LQKENI. Trimming cost V 3 bases and J 7 bases, with 27 bases left between them. The CDR3 region has the DNA TGTGCCAGCTCACCCCGGAAAGGGAGACAAGGTCGGCCGGATGAAGCTTTCTTT. Residues: CASSPRKGRQGRPDEAFF.

The CDR3 region has the DNA TGTGCCAGCAGCCCTAGCGGAGCCTACGAGCAGTACTTC. This codes for CASSPSGAYEQYF. The rearrangement links TRBV13 to TRBJ2-7, with TRBD2 identical over 7 bases. Unmatched junction bases numbered 3, after V lost 5 bases and J lost 2 bases. Per the germline V gene, CDR1 is PRHDT and CDR2 is FYEKMQ (reference sequence). The CDR3 sequence is 13 residues long.

This clone turned up a few times. The V and J genes are TRBV5-1 and TRBJ1-2; no clear D. Trimming pared 4 bases from V and 5 bases from J, leaving 15 bases between. Germline V gene data show CDR1 as SGHRS and CDR2 as YFSETQ. CDR3 size: 14 residues. The CDR3 reads CASSPDEGRYGYTF. In DNA form, the CDR3 reads TGCGCCAGCAGCCCCGACGAGGGTCGATATGGCTACACCTTC. Supplemented by reference TRBV5-1 and TRBJ1-2, the full variable domain reads KAGVTQTPRYLIKTRGQQVTLSCSPISGHRSVSWYQQTPGQGLQFLFEYFSETQRNKGNFPGRFSGRQFSNSRSEMNVSTLELGDSALYLCASSPDEGRYGYTFGSGTRLTVV.

The chain couples TRBV7-9 to TRBJ2-3; the match to TRBD2 covers 11 bases. This CDR3 is built from 15 residues. Per germline, CDR1 SEHNR and CDR2 FQNEAQ (reference sequence). J lost 2 bases, V lost 5 bases, and 3 bases had no gene match. CDR3 sequence (DNA): TGTGCCAGCAGCAATAGCGGGAGGGCCACAGATACGCAGTATTTT. It encodes CASSNSGRATDTQYF.

This chain joins TRBV27 and TRBJ1-2, with D tentatively TRBD1 (6 bases). The germline V and J ends were trimmed by 5 bases and 4 bases, with 20 bases remaining between them. This CDR3 is built from 16 residues. Germline CDR1 is MNHEY and CDR2 is SMNVEV (reference sequence). Here the CDR3 DNA reads TGTGCCAGCAGTCTCAGTCCAGGGGTCTTTGGCTATGGCTACACCTTC. Translating it yields CASSLSPGVFGYGYTF.

CDR3 in amino acids: CASSSLTGLTNYGYTF. The CDR3 coding sequence is TGTGCCAGCAGCTCGCTGACAGGCCTTACTAACTATGGCTACACCTTC. This rearrangement joins TRBV5-8 to TRBJ1-2; a possible D gene is TRBD1 (6 bases). CDR3 length: 16 residues. Germline loops: CDR1 SGHTS, CDR2 YDEGEE. V dropped 3 bases and J dropped 0 bases, with 15 bases sitting between them. The entire variable domain, with the rest obtained from reference TRBV5-8 and TRBJ1-2, is as follows: EAGVTQSPTHLIKTRGQQATLRCSPISGHTSVYWYQQALGLGLQFLLWYDEGEERNRGNFPPRFSGRQFPNYSSELNVNALELEDSALYLCASSSLTGLTNYGYTFGSGTRLTVV.

The chain employs TRBV5-1 and TRBJ2-5, with TRBD2 matching 11 bases. V was clipped by 0 bases and J by 4 bases; unmatched bases: 2. Germline V lookup: CDR1 SGHRS, CDR2 YFSETQ. The CDR3 consists of 15 residues. CDR3 sequence reads: CASSLGLAGIETQYF. The CDR3, as DNA: TGCGCCAGCAGCTTGGGACTAGCGGGAATAGAGACCCAGTACTTC.

This clone was seen only a few times. V gene TRBV19 combines with J gene TRBJ2-5; TRBD2 matches 7 bases. CDR1 and CDR2 from the germline V gene are LNHDA and SQIVND (reference sequence). J gave up 0 bases and V 4 bases, and 8 bases lay outside the gene matches. This CDR3 has 16 residues. CDR3 residues: CASSKSSGTYQETQYF. CDR3 in DNA: TGTGCCAGTAGTAAGTCTAGCGGAACGTACCAAGAGACCCAGTACTTC.